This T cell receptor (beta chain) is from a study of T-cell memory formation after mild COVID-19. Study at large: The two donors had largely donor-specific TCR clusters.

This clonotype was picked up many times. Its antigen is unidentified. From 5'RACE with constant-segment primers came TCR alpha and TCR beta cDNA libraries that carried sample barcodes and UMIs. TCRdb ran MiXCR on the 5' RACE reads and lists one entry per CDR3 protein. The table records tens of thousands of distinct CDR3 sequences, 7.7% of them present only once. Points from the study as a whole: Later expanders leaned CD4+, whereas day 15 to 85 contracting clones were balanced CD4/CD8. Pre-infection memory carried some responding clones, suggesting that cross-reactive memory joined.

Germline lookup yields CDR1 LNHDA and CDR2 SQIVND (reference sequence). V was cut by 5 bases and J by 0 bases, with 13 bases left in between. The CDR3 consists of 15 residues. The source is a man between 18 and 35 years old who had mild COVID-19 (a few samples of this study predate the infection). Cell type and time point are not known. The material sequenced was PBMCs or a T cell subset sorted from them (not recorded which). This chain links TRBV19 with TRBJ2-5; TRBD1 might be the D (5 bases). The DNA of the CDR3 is TGTGCCAGTAGTGATTTATCAGGGTACCAAGAGACCCAGTACTTC. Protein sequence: CASSDLSGYQETQYF. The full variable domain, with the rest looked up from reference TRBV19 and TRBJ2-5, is DGGITQSPKYLFRKEGQNVTLSCEQNLNHDAMYWYRQDPGQGLRLIYYSQIVNDFQKGDIAEGYSVSREKKESFPLTVTSAQKNPTAFYLCASSDLSGYQETQYFGPGTRLLVL.